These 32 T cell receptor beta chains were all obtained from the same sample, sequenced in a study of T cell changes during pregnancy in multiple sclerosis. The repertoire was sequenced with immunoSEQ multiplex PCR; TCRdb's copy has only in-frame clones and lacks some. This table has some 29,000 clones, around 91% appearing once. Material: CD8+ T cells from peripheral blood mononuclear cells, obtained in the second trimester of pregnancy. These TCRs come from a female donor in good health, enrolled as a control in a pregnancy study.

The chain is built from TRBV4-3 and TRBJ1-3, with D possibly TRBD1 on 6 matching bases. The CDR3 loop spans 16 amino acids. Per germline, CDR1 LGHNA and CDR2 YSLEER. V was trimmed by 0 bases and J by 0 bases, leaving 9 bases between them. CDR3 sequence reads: CASSQDRQASGNTIYF. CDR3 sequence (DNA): TGCGCCAGCAGCCAAGACAGACAGGCCTCTGGAAACACCATATATTTT.

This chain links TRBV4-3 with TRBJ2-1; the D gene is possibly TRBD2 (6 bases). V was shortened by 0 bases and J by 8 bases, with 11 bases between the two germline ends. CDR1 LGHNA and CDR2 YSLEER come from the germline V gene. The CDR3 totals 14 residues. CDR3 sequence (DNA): TGCGCCAGCAGCCAAGATAGGAGGGTACATGAGCAGTTCTTC. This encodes CASSQDRRVHEQFF.

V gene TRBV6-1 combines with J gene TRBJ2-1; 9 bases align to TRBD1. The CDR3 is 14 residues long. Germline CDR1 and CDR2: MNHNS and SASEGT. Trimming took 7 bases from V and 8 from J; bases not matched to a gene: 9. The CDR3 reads CASTEGTGSDEQFF. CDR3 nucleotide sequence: TGTGCCAGCACCGAAGGGACAGGGAGCGATGAGCAGTTCTTC.

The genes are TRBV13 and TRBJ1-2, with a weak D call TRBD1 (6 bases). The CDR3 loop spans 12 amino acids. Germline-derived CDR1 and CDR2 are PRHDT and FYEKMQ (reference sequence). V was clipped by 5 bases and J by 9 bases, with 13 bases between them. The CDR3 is CASSDDRLSYTF. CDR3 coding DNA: TGTGCCAGCAGCGATGACAGGCTGAGCTACACCTTC. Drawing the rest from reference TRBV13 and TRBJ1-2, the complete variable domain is AAGVIQSPRHLIKEKRETATLKCYPIPRHDTVYWYQQGPGQDPQFLISFYEKMQSDKGSIPDRFSAQQFSDYHSELNMSSLELGDSALYFCASSDDRLSYTFGSGTRLTVV.

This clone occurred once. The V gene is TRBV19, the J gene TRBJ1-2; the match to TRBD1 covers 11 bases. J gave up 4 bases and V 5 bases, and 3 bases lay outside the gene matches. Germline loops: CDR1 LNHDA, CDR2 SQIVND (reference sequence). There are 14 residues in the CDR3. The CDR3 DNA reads TGTGCCAGTAGTGTCGGGACAGGGGGCTATGGCTACACCTTC. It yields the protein CASSVGTGGYGYTF.

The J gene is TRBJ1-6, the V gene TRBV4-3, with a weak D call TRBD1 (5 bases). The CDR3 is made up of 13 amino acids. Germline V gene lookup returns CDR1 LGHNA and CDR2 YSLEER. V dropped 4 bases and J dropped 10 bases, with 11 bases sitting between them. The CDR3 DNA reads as TGCGCCAGCAGCCCTCTGGAGGGGTCACCCCTCCACTTT. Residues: CASSPLEGSPLHF.

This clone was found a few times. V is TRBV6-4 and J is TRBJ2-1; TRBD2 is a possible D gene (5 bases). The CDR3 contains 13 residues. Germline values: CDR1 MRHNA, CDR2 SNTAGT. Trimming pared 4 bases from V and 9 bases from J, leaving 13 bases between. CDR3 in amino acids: CASSGGERGEQFF. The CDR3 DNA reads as TGTGCCAGCAGTGGTGGGGAGCGCGGTGAGCAGTTCTTC.

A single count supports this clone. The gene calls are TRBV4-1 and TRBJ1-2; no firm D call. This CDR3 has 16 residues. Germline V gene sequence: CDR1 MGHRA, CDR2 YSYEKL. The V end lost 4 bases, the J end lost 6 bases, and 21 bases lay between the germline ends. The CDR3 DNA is TGCGCCAGCAGCCTGAATATTCAGGATAACGTGAATGGCTACACCTTC. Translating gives CASSLNIQDNVNGYTF.

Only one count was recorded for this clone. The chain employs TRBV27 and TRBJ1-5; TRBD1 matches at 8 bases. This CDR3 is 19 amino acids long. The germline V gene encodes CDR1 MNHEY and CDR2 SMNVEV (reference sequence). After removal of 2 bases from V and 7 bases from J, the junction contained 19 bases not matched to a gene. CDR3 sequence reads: CASSLVVGWRQGAQQPQHF. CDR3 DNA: TGTGCCAGCAGTTTAGTTGTCGGGTGGAGGCAGGGGGCACAACAGCCCCAGCATTTT.

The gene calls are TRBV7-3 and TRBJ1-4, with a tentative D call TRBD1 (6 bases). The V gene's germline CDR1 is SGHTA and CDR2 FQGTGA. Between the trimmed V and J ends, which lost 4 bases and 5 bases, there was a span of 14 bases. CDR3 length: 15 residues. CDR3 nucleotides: TGTGCCAGCAGCTCGACGGGGACACGGAATGAAAAACTGTTTTTT. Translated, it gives CASSSTGTRNEKLFF.

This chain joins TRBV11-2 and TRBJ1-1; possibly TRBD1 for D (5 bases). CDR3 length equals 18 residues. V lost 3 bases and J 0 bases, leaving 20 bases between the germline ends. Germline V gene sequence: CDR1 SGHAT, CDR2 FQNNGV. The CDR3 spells CASSLALGGVVMNTEAFF. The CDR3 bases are TGTGCCAGCAGCTTGGCGTTGGGGGGAGTTGTCATGAACACTGAAGCTTTCTTT.

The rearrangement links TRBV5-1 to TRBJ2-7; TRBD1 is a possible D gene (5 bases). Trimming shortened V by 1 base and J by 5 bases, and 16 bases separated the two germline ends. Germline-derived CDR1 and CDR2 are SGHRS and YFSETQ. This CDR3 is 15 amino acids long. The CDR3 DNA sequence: TGCGCCAGCAGCTTGAAAGTGGGGCTCCTGAACGAGCAGTACTTC. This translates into CASSLKVGLLNEQYF.

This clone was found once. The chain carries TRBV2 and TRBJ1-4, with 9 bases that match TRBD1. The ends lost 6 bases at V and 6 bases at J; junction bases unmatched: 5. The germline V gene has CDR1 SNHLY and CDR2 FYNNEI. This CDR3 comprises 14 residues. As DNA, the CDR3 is TGTGCCAGCAGGGGGGACAGGGATTATGAAAAACTGTTTTTT. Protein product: CASRGDRDYEKLFF.

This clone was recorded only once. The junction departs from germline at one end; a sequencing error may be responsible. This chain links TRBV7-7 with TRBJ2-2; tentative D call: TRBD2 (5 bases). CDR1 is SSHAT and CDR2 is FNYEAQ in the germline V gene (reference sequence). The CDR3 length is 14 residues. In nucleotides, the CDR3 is TGTGCTAGCAGTTTAGATCGGGGAACCGGGGAGCTGTTTTTT. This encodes CASSLDRGTGELFF.

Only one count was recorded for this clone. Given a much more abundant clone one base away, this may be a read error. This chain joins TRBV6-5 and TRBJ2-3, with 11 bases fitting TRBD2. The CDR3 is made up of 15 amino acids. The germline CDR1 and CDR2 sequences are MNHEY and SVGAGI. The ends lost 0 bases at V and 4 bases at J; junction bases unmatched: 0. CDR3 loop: CASSYSTSGADTQYF. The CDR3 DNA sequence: TGTGCCAGCAGTTACTCGACTAGCGGGGCAGATACGCAGTATTTT.

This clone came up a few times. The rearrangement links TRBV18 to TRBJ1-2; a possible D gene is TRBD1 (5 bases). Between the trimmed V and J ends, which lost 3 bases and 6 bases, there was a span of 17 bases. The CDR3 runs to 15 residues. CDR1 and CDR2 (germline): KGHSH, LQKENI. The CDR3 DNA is TGTGCCAGCTCACCGACCGGCCAGGGTCTAGATGGCTACACCTTC. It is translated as CASSPTGQGLDGYTF.

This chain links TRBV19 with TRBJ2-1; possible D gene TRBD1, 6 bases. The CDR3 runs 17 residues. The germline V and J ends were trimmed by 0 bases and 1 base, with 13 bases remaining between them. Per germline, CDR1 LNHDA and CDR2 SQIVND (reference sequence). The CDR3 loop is CASSIDWGPQSYNEQFF. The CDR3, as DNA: TGTGCCAGTAGTATAGACTGGGGGCCTCAGTCCTACAATGAGCAGTTCTTC.

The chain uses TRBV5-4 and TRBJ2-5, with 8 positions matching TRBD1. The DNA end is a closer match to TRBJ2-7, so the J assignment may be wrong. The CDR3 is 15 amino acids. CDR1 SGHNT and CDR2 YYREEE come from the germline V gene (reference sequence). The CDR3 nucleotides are TGTGCCAGCAGCCCGGGGACAGGAATCTCCTACGAGCAGTACTTC. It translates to CASSPGTGISYEQYF.

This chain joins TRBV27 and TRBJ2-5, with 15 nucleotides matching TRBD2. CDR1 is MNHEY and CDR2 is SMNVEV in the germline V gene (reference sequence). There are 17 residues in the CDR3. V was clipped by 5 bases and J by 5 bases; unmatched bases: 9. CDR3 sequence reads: CASSPGTSGGPGETQYF. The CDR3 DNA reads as TGTGCCAGCAGTCCCGGGACTAGCGGGGGGCCGGGGGAGACCCAGTACTTC.

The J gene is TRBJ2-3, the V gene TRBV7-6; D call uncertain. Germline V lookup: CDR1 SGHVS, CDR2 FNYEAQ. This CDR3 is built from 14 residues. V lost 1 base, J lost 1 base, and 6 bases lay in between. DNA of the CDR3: TGTGCCAGCAGCTTAGACCCGGGCACAGATACGCAGTATTTT. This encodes CASSLDPGTDTQYF.

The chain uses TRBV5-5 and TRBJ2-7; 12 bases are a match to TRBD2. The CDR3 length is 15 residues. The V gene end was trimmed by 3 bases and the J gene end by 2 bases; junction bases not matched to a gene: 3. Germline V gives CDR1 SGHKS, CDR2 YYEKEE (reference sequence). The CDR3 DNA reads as TGTGCCAGCAGCTCCGGACTAGCGGGAACCTACGAGCAGTACTTC. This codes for CASSSGLAGTYEQYF.

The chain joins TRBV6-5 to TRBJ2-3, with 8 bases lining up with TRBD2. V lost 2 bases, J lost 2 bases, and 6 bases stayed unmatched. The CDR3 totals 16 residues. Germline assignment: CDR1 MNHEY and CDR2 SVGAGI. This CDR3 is CASSYDPAGVTDTQYF. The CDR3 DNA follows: TGTGCCAGCAGTTACGATCCAGCGGGGGTCACAGATACGCAGTATTTT.

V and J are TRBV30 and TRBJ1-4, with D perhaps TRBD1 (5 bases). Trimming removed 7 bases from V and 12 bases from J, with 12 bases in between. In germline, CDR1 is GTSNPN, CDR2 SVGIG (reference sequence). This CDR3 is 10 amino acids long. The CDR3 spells CASGDWELFF. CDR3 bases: TGTGCCTCGGGGGATTGGGAACTGTTTTTT.

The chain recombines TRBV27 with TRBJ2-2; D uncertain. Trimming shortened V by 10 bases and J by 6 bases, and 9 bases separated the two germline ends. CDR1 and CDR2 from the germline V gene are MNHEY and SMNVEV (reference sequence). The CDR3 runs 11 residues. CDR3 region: CATLFSGELFF. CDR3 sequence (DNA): TGTGCCACCCTATTCTCCGGGGAGCTGTTTTTT.

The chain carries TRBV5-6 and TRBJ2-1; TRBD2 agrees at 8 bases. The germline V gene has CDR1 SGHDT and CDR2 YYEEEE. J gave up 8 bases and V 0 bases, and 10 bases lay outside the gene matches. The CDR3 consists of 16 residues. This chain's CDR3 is CASSLASGLGEYEQFF. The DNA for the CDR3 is TGTGCCAGCAGCTTGGCCTCGGGACTAGGAGAGTATGAGCAGTTCTTC.

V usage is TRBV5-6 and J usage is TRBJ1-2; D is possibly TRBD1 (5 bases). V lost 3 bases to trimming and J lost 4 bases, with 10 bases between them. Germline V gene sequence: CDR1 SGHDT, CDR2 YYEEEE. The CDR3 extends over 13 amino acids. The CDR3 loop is CASSSDQGYGYTF. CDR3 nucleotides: TGTGCCAGCAGCTCGGACCAGGGCTATGGCTACACCTTC.

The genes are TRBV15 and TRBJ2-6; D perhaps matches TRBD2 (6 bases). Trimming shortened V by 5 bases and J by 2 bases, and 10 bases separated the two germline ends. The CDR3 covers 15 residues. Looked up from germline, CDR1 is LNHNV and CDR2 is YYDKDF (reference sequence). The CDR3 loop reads CATSGRGTGANVLTF. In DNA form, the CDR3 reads TGTGCCACCAGCGGGCGGGGTACTGGGGCCAACGTCCTGACTTTC.

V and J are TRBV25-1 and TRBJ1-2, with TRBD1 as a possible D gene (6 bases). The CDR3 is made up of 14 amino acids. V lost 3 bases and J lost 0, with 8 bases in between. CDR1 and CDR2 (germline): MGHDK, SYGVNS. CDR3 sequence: CASSEDSPNYGYTF. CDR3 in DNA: TGTGCCAGCAGTGAGGACAGCCCTAACTATGGCTACACCTTC.

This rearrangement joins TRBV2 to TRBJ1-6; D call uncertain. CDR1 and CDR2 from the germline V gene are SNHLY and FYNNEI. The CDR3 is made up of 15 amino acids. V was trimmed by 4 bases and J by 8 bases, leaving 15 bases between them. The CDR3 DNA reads TGTGCCAGCAGTGGATACAGCGAGCGGGATTCACCCCTCCACTTT. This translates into CASSGYSERDSPLHF.

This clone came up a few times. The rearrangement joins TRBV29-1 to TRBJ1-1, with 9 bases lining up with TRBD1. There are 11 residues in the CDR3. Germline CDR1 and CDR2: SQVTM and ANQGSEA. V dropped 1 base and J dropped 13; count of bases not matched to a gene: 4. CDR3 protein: CSVEVETGGFF. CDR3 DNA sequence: TGCAGCGTTGAAGTGGAGACAGGGGGTTTCTTT.

CDR3 DNA sequence: TGTGCCTGGAGTAATACAGGGGCTAGCACAGATACGCAGTATTTT. Its protein product is CAWSNTGASTDTQYF. The chain employs TRBV30 and TRBJ2-3; 7 bases fit TRBD1. Germline assignment: CDR1 GTSNPN and CDR2 SVGIG (reference sequence). The CDR3 is 15 amino acids. Trimming took 2 bases from V and 0 from J; bases not matched to a gene: 5.

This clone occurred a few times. The DNA of the CDR3 is TGTGCCAGCAGCTTTCAGGGGACCTCCTACGAGCAGTACTTC. Residues: CASSFQGTSYEQYF. The V gene is TRBV11-1, the J gene TRBJ2-7; TRBD1 is a possible D gene (6 bases). The CDR3 extends over 14 amino acids. V was pared by 3 bases and J by 0 bases, with 9 bases between. The V gene's germline CDR1 is SGHAT and CDR2 FQDESV (reference sequence).